These T cell receptor beta chains were read from a single sample in a study of CD8+CD57+ T cells in acquired aplastic anemia. TCRdb passed the reads through MiXCR, listing each CDR3 protein once. Here the sample spans fewer than 100,000 distinct CDR3 sequences, more than 40% being singletons. The sample consisted of sorted CD4+, CD8+, or CD8+CD57+ T cells (not recorded which) from PBMCs. The receptors shown here come from a human donor in good health, serving as a control. The CDR3 runs from the conserved cysteine through the conserved F or W. D genes are given only for firm matches. Where a row states a size, it is once, few, many or the class of an expanded clone; other rows omit it.

V gene	J gene	clone size	D gene	CDR3 protein	CDR3 DNA
TRBV29-1	TRBJ1-1	many	-	CSVEVHGMNTEAFF	TGCAGCGTTGAAGTTCACGGCATGAACACTGAAGCTTTCTTT
TRBV27	TRBJ1-1	few	-	CASSLGRGGTEAFF	TGTGCCAGCAGTTTGGGCAGGGGAGGCACTGAAGCTTTCTTT
TRBV12-3/TRBV12-4	TRBJ2-2	-	TRBD2	CASIKSGTTNTGELFF	TGTGCCAGCATTAAGAGTGGGACTACGAACACCGGGGAGCTGTTTTTT
TRBV7-3	TRBJ2-2	-	TRBD2	CASSLRLAGSKNTGELFF	TGTGCCAGCAGCTTAAGACTAGCGGGGTCAAAGAACACCGGGGAGCTGTTTTTT
TRBV6-6	TRBJ1-1	many	TRBD1	CASSYGGTGGEAFF	TGTGCCAGCAGTTACGGGGGAACAGGGGGTGAAGCTTTCTTT
TRBV12-3/TRBV12-4	TRBJ1-5	few	-	CASSFSADMDQPQHF	TGTGCCAGCAGTTTCTCGGCAGATATGGATCAGCCCCAGCATTTT
TRBV6-1	TRBJ2-7	-	-	CASSATGYMAYEQYF	TGTGCCAGCAGTGCTACAGGATACATGGCCTACGAGCAGTACTTC
TRBV2	TRBJ1-5	many	TRBD1	CASSEGQSNQPQHF	TGTGCCAGCAGTGAGGGACAGAGCAATCAGCCCCAGCATTTT
TRBV7-9	TRBJ2-7	many	TRBD1	CASSLGQGAGEQYF	TGTGCCAGCAGCTTAGGACAGGGGGCAGGGGAGCAGTACTTC
TRBV29-1	TRBJ1-3	-	TRBD1	CSVEGQANTIYF	TGCAGCGTTGAGGGACAGGCCAACACCATATATTTT
TRBV29-1	TRBJ2-5	-	TRBD2	CSAEGLAGLETQYF	TGCAGCGCCGAGGGACTAGCGGGGCTAGAGACCCAGTACTTC
TRBV25-1	TRBJ2-3	-	-	CASRDDGVLELTDTQYF	TGTGCCAGCAGAGATGACGGGGTCCTGGAGTTGACAGATACGCAGTATTTT
TRBV24-1	TRBJ2-3	-	-	CATSDARSTDTQYF	TGTGCCACCAGTGATGCGCGTAGCACAGATACGCAGTATTTT
TRBV27	TRBJ2-5	few	-	CASSSLGWQETQYF	TGTGCCAGTTCGTCTTTGGGATGGCAAGAGACCCAGTACTTC
TRBV10-3	TRBJ2-5	-	TRBD2	CAISEGSGAHPETQYF	TGTGCCATCAGTGAGGGTAGCGGGGCCCACCCCGAGACCCAGTACTTC
TRBV5-1	TRBJ1-1	-	-	CASSLVSGTNEALF	TGCGCCAGCAGCTTGGTATCGGGGACTAATGAAGCTCTCTTT
TRBV5-5	TRBJ1-1	many	-	CASSSRSNTEAFF	TGTGCCAGCAGTAGCCGGTCGAACACTGAAGCTTTCTTT
TRBV19	TRBJ1-2	-	TRBD1	CASSPEGQNYGYTF	TGTGCCAGTAGTCCCGAGGGACAGAACTATGGCTACACCTTC
TRBV10-3	TRBJ1-6	-	-	CAISPIDSNNSPLHF	TGTGCCATCAGTCCCATTGACAGTAATAATTCACCCCTCCACTTT
TRBV29-1	TRBJ2-7	once	-	CSVTDGPYEQYF	TGCAGCGTTACCGACGGACCCTACGAGCAGTACTTC
TRBV27	TRBJ2-7	many	-	CATMTDRSSYEQYF	TGTGCCACAATGACAGACCGAAGCTCCTACGAGCAGTACTTC
TRBV24-1	TRBJ2-5	-	TRBD2	CATSGGLAGVRDQYF	TGTGCCACCAGTGGAGGACTAGCGGGGGTTAGAGACCAGTACTTC
TRBV14	TRBJ1-1	medium-sized	-	CASSFGPNTEAFF	TGTGCCAGCAGCTTCGGACCGAACACTGAAGCTTTCTTT
TRBV29-1	TRBJ2-7	-	-	CSVERGDYEQYF	TGCAGCGTTGAGAGGGGGGACTACGAGCAGTACTTC
TRBV20-1	TRBJ2-1	few	-	CSARGGDPYNEQFF	TGCAGTGCTAGAGGCGGAGACCCTTACAATGAGCAGTTCTTC
TRBV9	TRBJ2-5	many	-	CASSPLEAQETQYF	TGTGCCAGCAGCCCTTTAGAGGCCCAAGAGACCCAGTACTTC
TRBV4-2	TRBJ2-2	few	TRBD2	CASSWGEGNTGELFF	TGTGCCAGCAGCTGGGGGGAGGGGAACACCGGGGAGCTGTTTTTT
TRBV2	TRBJ1-2	-	-	CASSDQGYGYTF	TGTGCCAGCAGTGATCAAGGGTATGGCTACACCTTC
TRBV2	TRBJ1-5	-	-	CAGSWTFGNQPQHF	TGTGCCGGCAGTTGGACATTTGGCAATCAGCCCCAGCATTTT
TRBV29-1	TRBJ2-7	-	-	CSGEEDGRARNEQYF	TGCAGCGGTGAAGAGGACGGGAGAGCCAGGAACGAGCAGTACTTC